This T cell receptor beta chain was sequenced for a study of blood T cell repertoires in COVID-19. Turning to the study itself: Material from acute and convalescent COVID-19 was sourced from the United States, Italy and Spain.

The germline CDR1 and CDR2 sequences are SGHRS and YFSETQ. The CDR3 runs to 16 residues. V lost 4 bases to trimming and J lost 3 bases; unmatched junction nucleotides: 12. Clones were sequenced by immunoSEQ multiplex PCR, and TCRdb holds only the in-frame ones, with some missing. In the table there are roughly 440,000 clones, 70% to 90% of which are singletons. Seattle patients were enrolled while actively infected and followed longitudinally. The sequence was obtained from a woman in her forties or fifties with COVID-19, enrolled during active disease. The sequencing sample was made of peripheral blood. V gene TRBV5-1 combines with J gene TRBJ1-2, with TRBD1 matching over 7 bases. DNA of the CDR3: TGCGCCAGCAGCCCCAATTCCTACAGGGGCTACTATGGCTACACCTTC. It translates to CASSPNSYRGYYGYTF.